Below, 16 T cell receptor beta chains from the same sample are listed, as sequenced in a study of siplizumab effects on memory and regulatory T cells. The data were produced by immunoSEQ multiplex PCR, yet TCRdb's version contains in-frame clones alone and is incomplete. This table holds more than 45,000 clones, 95% to 98% found once. Sequencing used naive CD4+ T cells sorted from blood. All receptors come from a human donor in good health.

The chain links TRBV6-5 to TRBJ2-1; 7 positions match TRBD1. The length of the CDR3 is 14 residues. V lost 6 bases to trimming and J lost 4 bases; unmatched junction nucleotides: 6. Germline V lookup: CDR1 MNHEY, CDR2 SVGAGI. This chain's CDR3 is CASSYDREYNEQFF. CDR3 DNA sequence: TGTGCCAGCAGCTACGACAGGGAATACAATGAGCAGTTCTTC.

The V call is TRBV19, the J call TRBJ1-1, with a possible D match to TRBD1 (6 bases). This CDR3 contains 16 residues. Trimming stripped 7 bases from V and 0 bases from J, with 18 bases between. Germline V gene sequence: CDR1 LNHDA, CDR2 SQIVND (reference sequence). DNA of the CDR3: TGTGCCAGTACCCGACAGGCAATCTTCATGAACACTGAAGCTTTCTTT. It encodes CASTRQAIFMNTEAFF.

The chain is built from TRBV11-3 and TRBJ2-7, with 12 bases matching TRBD1. Germline assignment: CDR1 SGHNT and CDR2 YENEEA. The CDR3 has 16 amino acids. The V segment lost 5 bases and the J segment 3 bases; nucleotides outside the gene matches: 8. CDR3 sequence: CASSPWDRGLGYEQYF. As DNA, the CDR3 is TGTGCCAGCAGCCCCTGGGACAGGGGGCTTGGCTACGAGCAGTACTTC.

This clone was observed a single time. The chain combines TRBV4-3 with TRBJ1-1; 7 positions match TRBD1. The germline gives CDR1 LGHNA, CDR2 YSLEER. With V trimmed by 1 base and J by 0 bases, 11 bases remained unmatched. This CDR3 is built from 18 residues. CDR3 sequence: CASSQVVLGGAMNTEAFF. CDR3 in DNA: TGCGCCAGCAGCCAAGTTGTGCTAGGGGGCGCGATGAACACTGAAGCTTTCTTT.

The chain carries TRBV28 and TRBJ2-1; D perhaps matches TRBD2 (5 bases). V was pared by 6 bases and J by 8 bases, with 20 bases between. Germline lookup yields CDR1 MDHEN and CDR2 SYDVKM. The CDR3 sequence is 15 residues long. CDR3 nucleotide sequence: TGTGCCAGCAGCCCCGCCGGGGTAAGGCGCGATGAGCAGTTCTTC. Translation gives CASSPAGVRRDEQFF.

This chain joins TRBV6-1 and TRBJ2-2; D gene ambiguous. The CDR3 length is 13 residues. Germline V CDR1 and CDR2: MNHNS, SASEGT. The V end was cut by 7 bases, the J end by 2 bases, with 8 bases between. CDR3 sequence: CASIRTNTGELFF. As DNA, the CDR3 is TGTGCCAGCATTCGAACTAACACCGGGGAGCTGTTTTTT.

The chain joins TRBV11-3 to TRBJ2-3; D ambiguous. Per the germline V gene, CDR1 is SGHNT and CDR2 is YENEEA. The V gene lost 4 bases and the J gene lost 6 bases, with 17 bases spanning the gap. CDR3 length: 15 amino acids. CDR3 DNA: TGTGCCAGCAGCTGGATCAGTCGGCTGGAGGATACGCAGTATTTT. It encodes CASSWISRLEDTQYF. The full variable domain, rest sourced from reference TRBV11-3 and TRBJ2-3, is EAGVVQSPRYKIIEKKQPVAFWCNPISGHNTLYWYLQNLGQGPELLIRYENEEAVDDSQLPKDRFSAERLKGVDSTLKIQPAELGDSAVYLCASSWISRLEDTQYFGPGTRLTVL.

This chain connects TRBV4-1 to TRBJ1-3; D gene uncertain. The CDR3 is 15 amino acids. Germline CDR1 reads MGHRA; CDR2 reads YSYEKL. V lost 1 base to trimming and J lost 0 bases, with 7 bases between them. CDR3 region: CASSQVYSSGNTIYF. CDR3 sequence (DNA): TGCGCCAGCAGCCAAGTCTACAGCTCTGGAAACACCATATATTTT.

The gene calls are TRBV28 and TRBJ1-2; TRBD1 matches at 7 bases. Germline lookup yields CDR1 MDHEN and CDR2 SYDVKM. With V trimmed by 2 bases and J by 4 bases, 7 bases remained unmatched. The CDR3 spans 15 residues. This CDR3 is CASSLPRGVIYGYTF. DNA for the CDR3: TGTGCCAGCAGTTTACCCAGGGGGGTTATCTATGGCTACACCTTC.

The V call is TRBV19, the J call TRBJ1-1; TRBD1 might be the D (5 bases). This CDR3 comprises 13 residues. Trimming took off 3 bases at V and 2 bases at J, with 7 bases between the two ends. Germline CDR1 LNHDA, CDR2 SQIVND (reference sequence). The CDR3 loop reads CASSITGNTEAFF. DNA of the CDR3: TGTGCCAGTAGTATTACAGGAAACACTGAAGCTTTCTTT.

V usage is TRBV15 and J usage is TRBJ2-2; TRBD2 matches 10 bases. V trimming: 4 bases; J trimming: 3 bases; junction bases outside the gene matches: 2. The CDR3 is 15 amino acids. The V gene's germline CDR1 is LNHNV and CDR2 YYDKDF (reference sequence). As DNA, the CDR3 is TGTGCCACCAGCACTAGCGGGAGTTACACCGGGGAGCTGTTTTTT. Encoded protein: CATSTSGSYTGELFF.

This rearrangement joins TRBV7-2 to TRBJ2-3; D remains unclear. CDR3 size: 13 residues. Germline CDR1 SGHTA, CDR2 FQGNSA. Trimming took 1 base from V and 6 from J, leaving 8 bases between them. The CDR3: CASSLDPPDTQYF. In DNA, the CDR3 is TGTGCCAGCAGCTTAGACCCCCCGGATACGCAGTATTTT.

This chain links TRBV6-5 with TRBJ1-2, with 11 bases matching TRBD1. The CDR3 is made up of 13 amino acids. V shed 5 bases and J 7 bases; nucleotides not matched to a gene: 3. CDR1 and CDR2 from the germline V gene are MNHEY and SVGAGI. The CDR3 nucleotides are TGTGCCAGCAGTCGGACAGGGGGCTTTGGCTACACCTTC. The encoded protein is CASSRTGGFGYTF.

This chain joins TRBV30 and TRBJ2-3, with D unresolved. Germline CDR1 is GTSNPN and CDR2 is SVGIG (reference sequence). Trimming shortened V by 5 bases and J by 5 bases, and 11 bases separated the two germline ends. This CDR3 has 12 amino acids. CDR3 loop: CAWGPELDTQYF. CDR3 nucleotides: TGTGCCTGGGGCCCCGAACTAGATACGCAGTATTTT.

The chain combines TRBV4-3 with TRBJ1-4; TRBD1 is a possible D gene (5 bases). Germline CDR1 reads LGHNA; CDR2 reads YSLEER. This CDR3 spans 15 amino acids. Trimming took off 4 bases at V and 0 bases at J, with 9 bases between the two ends. CDR3 residues: CASSRETATNEKLFF. In DNA, the CDR3 is TGCGCCAGCAGCCGAGAGACAGCAACTAATGAAAAACTGTTTTTT.

This chain joins TRBV10-3 and TRBJ1-2, with 7 positions matching TRBD1. Germline CDR1 reads ENHRY; CDR2 reads SYGVKD. V shed 6 bases, J shed 8 bases, and the junction held 15 bases outside the gene matches. CDR3 length: 15 amino acids. CDR3 sequence reads: CAISGQESSWKGYTF. CDR3 coding DNA: TGTGCCATCAGCGGACAGGAGTCGAGTTGGAAGGGCTACACCTTC.